This passage covers 25 T cell receptor beta chains from one sample sequenced in a study of T cell changes during pregnancy in multiple sclerosis. Method: immunoSEQ multiplex PCR; TCRdb's copy keeps in-frame clones and lacks some. This sample has roughly 80,000 clones, with 93% found just once. Material: peripheral blood, obtained in the second trimester of pregnancy. The receptors were gathered from a female donor with multiple sclerosis, enrolled in a pregnancy study.

This chain joins TRBV5-5 and TRBJ1-2, with D possibly being TRBD1 (5 bases). The CDR3 consists of 12 residues. V was shortened by 5 bases and J by 8 bases, with 13 bases between the two germline ends. Per the germline V gene, CDR1 is SGHKS and CDR2 is YYEKEE (reference sequence). The CDR3 coding sequence is TGTGCCAGCAGGTTGAAGGGGTCCGGCTACACCTTC. Amino acid sequence: CASRLKGSGYTF.

J is TRBJ1-3 and V is TRBV28, with unresolved D. Trimming took off 2 bases at V and 2 bases at J, with 7 bases between the two ends. Looked up from germline, CDR1 is MDHEN and CDR2 is SYDVKM. This CDR3 region has 14 residues. The CDR3 sequence: CASSLLSPGNTIYF. The CDR3 nucleotides are TGTGCCAGCAGTTTACTGTCTCCTGGAAACACCATATATTTT.

The rearrangement links TRBV19 to TRBJ1-1; D is possibly TRBD1 (5 bases). The CDR3 consists of 14 residues. Germline V CDR1 and CDR2: LNHDA, SQIVND (reference sequence). V lost 7 bases, J lost 4 bases, and 16 bases lay in between. In nucleotides, the CDR3 is TGTGCCAGTAAACTGGCGGGGGACCTCACTGAAGCTTTCTTT. Amino acids: CASKLAGDLTEAFF.

This chain joins TRBV4-1 and TRBJ2-3; 9 bases are shared with TRBD1. The CDR3 covers 13 residues. CDR1 MGHRA and CDR2 YSYEKL come from the germline V gene. Unmatched junction bases numbered 4, after V lost 6 bases and J lost 6 bases. CDR3 in amino acids: CASRTGTGDTQYF. The CDR3, as DNA: TGCGCCAGCAGAACTGGGACAGGGGATACGCAGTATTTT.

J is TRBJ1-1 and V is TRBV19; no clear D gene. The germline gives CDR1 LNHDA, CDR2 SQIVND (reference sequence). The CDR3 consists of 16 residues. The ends were cut back, 1 base at V and 2 bases at J, with 14 bases in the middle. The CDR3 loop is CASSIAPAGLNTEAFF. DNA for the CDR3: TGTGCCAGTAGTATAGCTCCGGCGGGTTTAAACACTGAAGCTTTCTTT.

Regarding this clone: Sequence at one end of the junction differs from germline and may be a read error. The V and J genes are TRBV12-5 and TRBJ2-4; TRBD2 matches 12 bases. The germline CDR1 and CDR2 sequences are LGHNT and FRNRAP. The CDR3 is 12 amino acids. CDR3 in DNA: TGTGCTAGTGGTTTGGACGGACTAGCGGGGCGCTTC. Residues: CASGLDGLAGRF.

About this clone itself: At one of its ends the junction is not consistent with the germline gene, which may arise from a read error. The V and J genes are TRBV7-7 and TRBJ2-7; tentatively, D is TRBD2 (6 bases). CDR3 size: 13 residues. Germline CDR1 reads SSHAT; CDR2 reads FNYEAQ (reference sequence). The CDR3 nucleotides read TGTGCTAGCAGCTTGGACGTGCGGGGCGAGCAGTACTTC. This gives the protein CASSLDVRGEQYF.

The chain uses TRBV6-5 and TRBJ1-2; 8 bases fit TRBD1. With V trimmed by 6 bases and J by 3 bases, 9 bases remained unmatched. The CDR3 sequence is 15 residues long. Germline CDR1 MNHEY, CDR2 SVGAGI. Written as DNA, the CDR3 is TGTGCCAGCAGGACCAGGGGGCCCTCGTACTATGGCTACACCTTC. The encoded protein is CASRTRGPSYYGYTF.

The chain employs TRBV27 and TRBJ1-6; tentative D call: TRBD1 (6 bases). Trimming cost V 7 bases and J 8 bases, with 18 bases left between them. The CDR3 consists of 15 residues. The germline V gene has CDR1 MNHEY and CDR2 SMNVEV (reference sequence). The CDR3 reads CASTRRTDEYSPLHF. CDR3 nucleotides: TGTGCCAGCACCAGACGGACAGATGAATATTCACCCCTCCACTTT.

This rearrangement joins TRBV5-4 to TRBJ1-4; the D is unclear. The CDR3 length is 13 residues. Germline-derived CDR1 and CDR2 are SGHNT and YYREEE (reference sequence). Between the trimmed V and J ends, which lost 10 bases and 8 bases, there was a span of 18 bases. CDR3 sequence (DNA): TGTGCCGTCCATCTGGAGGCGCGAGAAAAACTGTTTTTT. As protein: CAVHLEAREKLFF.

V usage is TRBV18 and J usage is TRBJ2-6; D gene uncertain. Germline CDR1 KGHSH, CDR2 LQKENI. This CDR3 region has 14 residues. Trimming removed 6 bases from V and 0 bases from J, with 6 bases in between. The chain's CDR3 is CASSHSSGANVLTF. CDR3 DNA: TGTGCCAGCTCCCACAGCTCTGGGGCCAACGTCCTGACTTTC.

The V gene is TRBV5-1, the J gene TRBJ2-6; no reliable D call. This CDR3 region has 16 residues. V dropped 4 bases and J dropped 0 bases, with 11 bases sitting between them. Germline V lookup: CDR1 SGHRS, CDR2 YFSETQ. The CDR3 DNA sequence: TGCGCCAGCAGCCGTACAGACCCCTCTGGGGCCAACGTCCTGACTTTC. This sequence encodes CASSRTDPSGANVLTF.

V gene TRBV5-6 combines with J gene TRBJ1-5; D uncertain. V was pared by 4 bases and J by 0 bases, with 2 bases between. Germline loops: CDR1 SGHDT, CDR2 YYEEEE. There are 12 residues in the CDR3. CDR3 region: CASSLSNQPQHF. CDR3 sequence (DNA): TGTGCCAGCAGCCTTAGCAATCAGCCCCAGCATTTT.

This chain links TRBV30 with TRBJ2-2, with a possible D match to TRBD2 (6 bases). The germline gives CDR1 GTSNPN, CDR2 SVGIG (reference sequence). Trimming pared 0 bases from V and 0 bases from J, leaving 8 bases between. The CDR3 contains 15 residues. CDR3 sequence reads: CAWSVWGANTGELFF. In DNA, the CDR3 is TGTGCCTGGAGTGTATGGGGGGCGAACACCGGGGAGCTGTTTTTT.

The chain is built from TRBV9 and TRBJ1-1; no reliable D call. This CDR3 is 14 amino acids long. V lost 0 bases and J 0 bases, leaving 6 bases between the germline ends. Germline assignment: CDR1 SGDLS and CDR2 YYNGEE. The CDR3 region is CASSVDPLNTEAFF. The CDR3 DNA reads as TGTGCCAGCAGCGTAGATCCTCTGAACACTGAAGCTTTCTTT.

J is TRBJ1-2 and V is TRBV7-8; TRBD1 might be the D (5 bases). Germline V gives CDR1 SGHVS, CDR2 FQNEAQ. Trimming cost V 1 base and J 8 bases, with 14 bases left between them. The CDR3 contains 14 residues. This chain's CDR3 is CASSLDRGVGGYTF. DNA for the CDR3: TGTGCCAGCAGCTTAGATCGGGGGGTAGGCGGCTACACCTTC.

This chain uses TRBV5-6 with TRBJ1-1; the D is unclear. The V end was cut by 2 bases, the J end by 11 bases, with 13 bases between. The CDR3 has 12 residues. CDR1 SGHDT and CDR2 YYEEEE come from the germline V gene. CDR3 nucleotide sequence: TGTGCCAGCAGCTTAGGAGGGCCGAGGGCTTTCTTT. This sequence encodes CASSLGGPRAFF.

J is TRBJ2-7 and V is TRBV5-6, with a weak D call TRBD1 (5 bases). This CDR3 has 13 residues. CDR1 is SGHDT, CDR2 YYEEEE, per germline. Trimming shortened V by 0 bases and J by 4 bases, and 8 bases separated the two germline ends. The DNA of the CDR3 is TGTGCCAGCAGCTTGGGGTCAGGGTACGAGCAGTACTTC. Its translation: CASSLGSGYEQYF.

In this sample, this clone turned up once. This sequence joins TRBV11-2 and TRBJ2-5, with TRBD1 as a possible D gene (5 bases). V was shortened by 5 bases and J by 5 bases, with 18 bases between the two germline ends. The CDR3 has 15 amino acids. Germline V gene lookup returns CDR1 SGHAT and CDR2 FQNNGV. The CDR3 sequence: CASSPNQQVRETQYF. CDR3 in DNA: TGTGCCAGCAGCCCTAACCAACAGGTACGGGAGACCCAGTACTTC.

This chain joins TRBV5-8 and TRBJ1-1; D not resolved. Germline loops: CDR1 SGHTS, CDR2 YDEGEE. Deletions cut 5 bases from V and 2 bases from J, with 10 bases between. The CDR3 extends over 13 amino acids. This CDR3 is CASSWGANTEAFF. CDR3 DNA sequence: TGTGCCAGCAGTTGGGGAGCAAACACTGAAGCTTTCTTT.

This chain links TRBV19 with TRBJ2-2; the match to TRBD2 covers 11 bases. V gave up 9 bases and J gave up 6 bases; unmatched junction bases: 6. Germline-derived CDR1 and CDR2 are LNHDA and SQIVND (reference sequence). The CDR3 covers 14 residues. This chain's CDR3 is CASTWGLAAGELFF. CDR3 in DNA: TGTGCCAGCACTTGGGGACTAGCGGCCGGGGAGCTGTTTTTT.

This sequence joins TRBV4-1 and TRBJ2-3; 8 nucleotides line up with TRBD2. CDR1 is MGHRA and CDR2 is YSYEKL in the germline V gene. J lost 5 bases, V lost 2 bases, and 6 bases had no gene match. CDR3 length: 15 residues. CDR3 DNA: TGCGCCAGCAGCCAATTCGGGGGGGATGGAGATACGCAGTATTTT. Translating gives CASSQFGGDGDTQYF.

This chain uses TRBV6-1 with TRBJ1-4, with no clear D. Germline loops: CDR1 MNHNS, CDR2 SASEGT. The CDR3 totals 12 residues. Between the trimmed V and J ends, which lost 5 bases and 10 bases, there was a span of 11 bases. The CDR3 sequence: CASSLTPGKLFF. The CDR3 bases are TGTGCCAGCAGTCTCACCCCGGGAAAACTGTTTTTT.

This clone was detected once. This chain uses TRBV7-6 with TRBJ1-2; D gene unclear. Trimming removed 5 bases from V and 5 bases from J, with 12 bases in between. This CDR3 has 13 residues. Germline V gives CDR1 SGHVS, CDR2 FNYEAQ. For the CDR3, the DNA is TGTGCCAGCAGCCCCCGGGGAGCTTATGGCTACACCTTC. This codes for CASSPRGAYGYTF. Looking up the rest from reference TRBV7-6 and TRBJ1-2 gives the full variable domain: GAGVSQSPRYKVTKRGQDVALRCDPISGHVSLYWYRQALGQGPEFLTYFNYEAQQDKSGLPNDRFSAERPEGSISTLTIQRTEQRDSAMYRCASSPRGAYGYTFGSGTRLTVV.

The rearrangement joins TRBV7-8 to TRBJ1-2, with 7 bases matching TRBD1. The CDR3 covers 14 residues. CDR1 is SGHVS and CDR2 is FQNEAQ in the germline V gene. Trimming at V came to 5 bases and at J to 8 bases, leaving 11 bases not matched to a gene. CDR3 residues: CASSPNYGTAGYTF. CDR3 coding DNA: TGTGCCAGCAGCCCGAACTATGGGACAGCAGGCTACACCTTC.